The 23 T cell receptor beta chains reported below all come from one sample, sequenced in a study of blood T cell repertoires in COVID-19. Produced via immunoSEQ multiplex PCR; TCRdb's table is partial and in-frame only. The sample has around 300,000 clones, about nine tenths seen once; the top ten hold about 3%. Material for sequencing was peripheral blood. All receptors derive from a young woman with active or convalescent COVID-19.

CDR3 residues: CASSLAGGSTDTQYF. The CDR3 coding sequence is TGTGCCAGCAGTTTAGCGGGGGGGAGCACAGATACGCAGTATTTT. V usage is TRBV27 and J usage is TRBJ2-3, with 9 bases fitting TRBD2. V shed 2 bases and J 0 bases; nucleotides not matched to a gene: 0. CDR3 size: 15 residues. Germline-derived CDR1 and CDR2 are MNHEY and SMNVEV (reference sequence).

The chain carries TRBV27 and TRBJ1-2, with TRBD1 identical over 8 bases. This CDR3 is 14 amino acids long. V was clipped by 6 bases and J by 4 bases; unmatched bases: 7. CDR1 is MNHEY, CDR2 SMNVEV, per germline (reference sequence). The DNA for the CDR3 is TGTGCCAGCAGATACCAGGGGGCGCCCTATGGCTACACCTTC. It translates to CASRYQGAPYGYTF.

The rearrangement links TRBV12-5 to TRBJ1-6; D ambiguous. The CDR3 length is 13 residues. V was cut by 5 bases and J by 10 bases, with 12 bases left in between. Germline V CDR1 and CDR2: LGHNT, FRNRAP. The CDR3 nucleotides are TGTGCTAGTGGTGTACCTGAGGCCTCACCCCTCCACTTT. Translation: CASGVPEASPLHF.

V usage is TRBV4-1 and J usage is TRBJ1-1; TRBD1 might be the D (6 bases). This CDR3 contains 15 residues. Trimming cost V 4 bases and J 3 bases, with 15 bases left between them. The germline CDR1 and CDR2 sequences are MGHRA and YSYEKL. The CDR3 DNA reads TGCGCCAGCAGCCCTACGGCGGGGGCATACACTGAAGCTTTCTTT. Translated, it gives CASSPTAGAYTEAFF.

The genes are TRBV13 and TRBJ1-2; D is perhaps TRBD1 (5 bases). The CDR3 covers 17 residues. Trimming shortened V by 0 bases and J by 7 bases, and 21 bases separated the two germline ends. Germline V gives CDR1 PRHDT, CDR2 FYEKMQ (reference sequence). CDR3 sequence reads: CASSLGVMGWGTGGYTF. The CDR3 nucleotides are TGTGCCAGCAGCTTAGGAGTCATGGGTTGGGGCACGGGTGGCTACACCTTC.

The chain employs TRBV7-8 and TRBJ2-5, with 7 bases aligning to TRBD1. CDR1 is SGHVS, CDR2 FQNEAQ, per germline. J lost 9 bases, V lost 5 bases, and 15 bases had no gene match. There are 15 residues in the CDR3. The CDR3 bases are TGTGCCAGCAGCCCCCCGGGACAGACGTCGACGGCCCAGTACTTC. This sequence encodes CASSPPGQTSTAQYF.

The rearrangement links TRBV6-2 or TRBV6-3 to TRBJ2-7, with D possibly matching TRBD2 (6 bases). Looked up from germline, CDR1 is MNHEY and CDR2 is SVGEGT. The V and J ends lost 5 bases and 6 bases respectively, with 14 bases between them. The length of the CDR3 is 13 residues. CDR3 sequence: CASSPGLRREQYF. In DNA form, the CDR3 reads TGTGCCAGCAGTCCGGGACTGCGACGCGAGCAGTACTTC.

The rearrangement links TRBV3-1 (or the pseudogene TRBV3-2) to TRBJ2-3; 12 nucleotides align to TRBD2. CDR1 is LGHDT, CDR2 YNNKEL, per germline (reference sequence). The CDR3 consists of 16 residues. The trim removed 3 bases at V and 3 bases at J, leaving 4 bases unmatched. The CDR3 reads CASSQTSGGGTDTQYF. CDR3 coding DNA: TGTGCCAGCAGCCAGACTAGCGGGGGAGGAACAGATACGCAGTATTTT.

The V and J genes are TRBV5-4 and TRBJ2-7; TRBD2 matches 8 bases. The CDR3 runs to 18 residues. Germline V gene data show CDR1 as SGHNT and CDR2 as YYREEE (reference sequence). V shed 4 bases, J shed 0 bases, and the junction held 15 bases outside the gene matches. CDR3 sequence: CASSLGGSGGPSSYEQYF. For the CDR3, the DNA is TGTGCCAGCAGCCTGGGAGGGAGCGGGGGCCCCAGCTCCTACGAGCAGTACTTC.

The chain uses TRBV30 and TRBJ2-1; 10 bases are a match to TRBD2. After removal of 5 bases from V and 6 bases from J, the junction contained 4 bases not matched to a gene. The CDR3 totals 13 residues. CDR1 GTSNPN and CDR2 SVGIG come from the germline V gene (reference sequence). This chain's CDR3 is CAWSKRGGNEQFF. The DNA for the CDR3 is TGTGCCTGGTCCAAGCGGGGGGGCAATGAGCAGTTCTTC.

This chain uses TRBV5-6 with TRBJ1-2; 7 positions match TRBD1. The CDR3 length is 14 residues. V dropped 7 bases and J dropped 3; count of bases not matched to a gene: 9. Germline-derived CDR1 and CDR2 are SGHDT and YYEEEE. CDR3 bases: TGTGCCAGCGACGGGACAGCCACGGACTATGGCTACACCTTC. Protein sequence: CASDGTATDYGYTF.

The CDR3 sequence: CASTPSRGSPLHF. CDR3 in DNA: TGTGCCAGCACCCCTTCGCGAGGGTCACCCCTCCACTTT. The gene calls are TRBV27 and TRBJ1-6; D is undetermined. CDR3 length: 13 residues. Deletions cut 7 bases from V and 10 bases from J, with 14 bases between. CDR1 and CDR2 from the germline V gene are MNHEY and SMNVEV (reference sequence).

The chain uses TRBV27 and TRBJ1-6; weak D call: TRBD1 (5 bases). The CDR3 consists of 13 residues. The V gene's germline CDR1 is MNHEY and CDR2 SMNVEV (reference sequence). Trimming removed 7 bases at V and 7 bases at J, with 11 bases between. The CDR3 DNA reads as TGTGCCAGCAAACGGGGGAACAATTCACCCCTCCACTTT. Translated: CASKRGNNSPLHF.

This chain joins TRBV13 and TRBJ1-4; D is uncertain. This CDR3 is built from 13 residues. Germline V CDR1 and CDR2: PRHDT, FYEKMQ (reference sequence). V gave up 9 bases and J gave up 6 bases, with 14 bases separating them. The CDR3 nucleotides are TGTGCCAGTCAATTTGCCCGGGATGAAAAACTGTTTTTT. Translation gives CASQFARDEKLFF.

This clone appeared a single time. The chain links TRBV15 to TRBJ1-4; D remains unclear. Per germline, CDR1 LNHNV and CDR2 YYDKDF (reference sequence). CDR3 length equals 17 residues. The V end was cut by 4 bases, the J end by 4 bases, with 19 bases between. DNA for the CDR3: TGTGCCACCAGCATACCAGGAAGTGCCGCTGTTAATGAAAAACTGTTTTTT. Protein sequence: CATSIPGSAAVNEKLFF.

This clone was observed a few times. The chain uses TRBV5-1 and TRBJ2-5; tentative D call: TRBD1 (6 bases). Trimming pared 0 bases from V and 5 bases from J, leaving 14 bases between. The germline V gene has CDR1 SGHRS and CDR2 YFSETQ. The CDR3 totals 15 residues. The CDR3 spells CASSLEGEPGETQYF. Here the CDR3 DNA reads TGCGCCAGCAGCTTGGAGGGGGAACCTGGGGAGACCCAGTACTTC.

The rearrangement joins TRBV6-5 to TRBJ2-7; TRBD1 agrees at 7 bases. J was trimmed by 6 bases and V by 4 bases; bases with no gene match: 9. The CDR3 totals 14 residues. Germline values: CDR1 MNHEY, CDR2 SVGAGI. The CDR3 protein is CASSLGTTGSEQYF. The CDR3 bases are TGTGCCAGCAGTTTAGGGACGACAGGGTCCGAGCAGTACTTC.

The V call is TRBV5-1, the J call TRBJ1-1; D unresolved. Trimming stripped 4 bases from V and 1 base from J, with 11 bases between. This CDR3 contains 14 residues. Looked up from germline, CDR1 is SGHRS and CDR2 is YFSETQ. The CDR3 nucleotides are TGCGCCAGCAGCGTCCAGATTGGGAACACTGAAGCTTTCTTT. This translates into CASSVQIGNTEAFF. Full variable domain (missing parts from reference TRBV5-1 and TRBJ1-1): KAGVTQTPRYLIKTRGQQVTLSCSPISGHRSVSWYQQTPGQGLQFLFEYFSETQRNKGNFPGRFSGRQFSNSRSEMNVSTLELGDSALYLCASSVQIGNTEAFFGQGTRLTVV.

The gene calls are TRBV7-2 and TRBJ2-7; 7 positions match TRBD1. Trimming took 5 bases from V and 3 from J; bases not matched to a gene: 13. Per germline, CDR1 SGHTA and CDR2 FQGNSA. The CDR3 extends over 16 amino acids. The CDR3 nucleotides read TGTGCCAGCAGCCCGGGGCACAGGGGATTTTACTACGAGCAGTACTTC. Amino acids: CASSPGHRGFYYEQYF.

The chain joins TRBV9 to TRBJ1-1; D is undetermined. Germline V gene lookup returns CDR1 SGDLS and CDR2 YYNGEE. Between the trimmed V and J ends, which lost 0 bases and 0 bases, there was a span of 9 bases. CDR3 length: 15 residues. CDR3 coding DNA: TGTGCCAGCAGCGTAGAAGCCCTTATGAACACTGAAGCTTTCTTT. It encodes CASSVEALMNTEAFF. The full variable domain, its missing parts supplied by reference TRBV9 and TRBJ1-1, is DSGVTQTPKHLITATGQRVTLRCSPRSGDLSVYWYQQSLDQGLQFLIQYYNGEERAKGNILERFSAQQFPDLHSELNLSSLELGDSALYFCASSVEALMNTEAFFGQGTRLTVV.

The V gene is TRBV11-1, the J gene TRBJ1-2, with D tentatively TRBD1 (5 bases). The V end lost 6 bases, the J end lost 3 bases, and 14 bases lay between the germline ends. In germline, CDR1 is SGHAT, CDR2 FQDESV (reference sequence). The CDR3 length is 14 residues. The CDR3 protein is CASSIQGSDYGYTF. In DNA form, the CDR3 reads TGTGCCAGCAGTATCCAGGGTTCAGACTATGGCTACACCTTC.

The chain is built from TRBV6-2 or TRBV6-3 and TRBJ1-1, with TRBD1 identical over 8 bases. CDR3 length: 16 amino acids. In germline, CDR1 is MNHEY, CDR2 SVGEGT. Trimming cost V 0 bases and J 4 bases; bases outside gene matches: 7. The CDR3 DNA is TGTGCCAGCAGTTACTCGCCAGGGGGCCGGGGCACTGAAGCTTTCTTT. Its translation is CASSYSPGGRGTEAFF.

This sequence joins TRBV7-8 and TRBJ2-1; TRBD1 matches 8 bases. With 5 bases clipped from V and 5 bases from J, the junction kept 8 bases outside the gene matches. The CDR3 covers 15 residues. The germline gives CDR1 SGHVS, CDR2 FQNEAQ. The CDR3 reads CASSTRTGFNNEQFF. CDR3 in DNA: TGTGCCAGCAGCACCCGGACAGGGTTCAACAATGAGCAGTTCTTC.